The present T cell receptor (beta chain) was sequenced within a study of blood T cell repertoires in COVID-19. Study context: T cells, B-cell-depleted T cells, or PBMCs provided the cDNA or gDNA that served as material.

Profiling relied on immunoSEQ multiplex PCR, and the TCRdb table lists in-frame clones only, not all of them. The table includes over 50,000 clones, approximately 80% detected once. This CDR3 comprises 15 residues. Trimming removed 4 bases from V and 8 bases from J; junction bases left unmatched: 9. Germline V gene sequence: CDR1 SGHRS, CDR2 YFSETQ. The sequenced sample was peripheral blood. The V gene is TRBV5-1, the J gene TRBJ1-6; 7 bases align to TRBD1. This clonotype was sampled from a man in his 70s with acute or convalescent COVID-19. For the CDR3, the DNA is TGCGCCAGCAGCCCCTTTACAGGGGTTGATTCACCCCTCCACTTT. Translation gives CASSPFTGVDSPLHF.